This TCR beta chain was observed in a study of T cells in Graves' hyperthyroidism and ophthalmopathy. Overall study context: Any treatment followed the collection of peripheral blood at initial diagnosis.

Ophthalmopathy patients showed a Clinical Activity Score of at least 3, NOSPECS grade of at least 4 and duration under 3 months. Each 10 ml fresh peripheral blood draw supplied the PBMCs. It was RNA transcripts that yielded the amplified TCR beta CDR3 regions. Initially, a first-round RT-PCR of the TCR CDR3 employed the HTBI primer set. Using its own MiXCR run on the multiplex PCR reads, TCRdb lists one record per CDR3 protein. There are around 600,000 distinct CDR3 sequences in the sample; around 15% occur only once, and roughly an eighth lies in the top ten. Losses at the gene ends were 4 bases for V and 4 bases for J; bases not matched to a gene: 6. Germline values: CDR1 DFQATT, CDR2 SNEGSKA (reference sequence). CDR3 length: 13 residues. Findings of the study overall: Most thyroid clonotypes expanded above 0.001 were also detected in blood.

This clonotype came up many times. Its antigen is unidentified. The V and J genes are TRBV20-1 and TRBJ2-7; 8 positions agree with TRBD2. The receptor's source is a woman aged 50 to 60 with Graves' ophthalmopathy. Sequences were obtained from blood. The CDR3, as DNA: TGCAGTGCTATCCGAGCGGGAGTATACGAGCAGTACTTC. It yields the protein CSAIRAGVYEQYF.